These T cell receptor beta chains were read from a single sample in a study of somatic mutations in cytotoxic T cells in rheumatoid arthritis. TCRdb's copy holds only in-frame clones and misses some; the assay was immunoSEQ multiplex PCR. The sample carries about 19,000 clones, 75% to 85% recorded once. The sample consisted of CD8+ T cells sorted from blood. Receptors were obtained from an adult with rheumatoid arthritis. Both conserved end residues are part of each CDR3. The order of the fields is D gene, clone size, V gene, J gene, CDR3 DNA, CDR3 protein. A D gene is named only where the DNA matches it firmly. Clone size is not always given. Where it is, it says once, few, many or a class for expanded clones.

d_call: .
clone_size: once
v_call: TRBV6-4
j_call: TRBJ2-6
cdr3_nt: TGTGCCAGCAGTGACGGGGCTGGCTCTGGGGCCAACGTCCTGACTTTC
cdr3_aa: CASSDGAGSGANVLTF

d_call: .
clone_size: .
v_call: TRBV9
j_call: TRBJ2-2
cdr3_nt: TGTGCCAGCAGCTACCGGGCCTTTGGGGAGCTGTTTTTT
cdr3_aa: CASSYRAFGELFF

d_call: TRBD2
clone_size: .
v_call: TRBV11-1
j_call: TRBJ2-1
cdr3_nt: TGTGCCAGCAGCCGAGCGGGAGGGAGCTACAATGAGCAGTTCTTC
cdr3_aa: CASSRAGGSYNEQFF

d_call: .
clone_size: .
v_call: TRBV28
j_call: TRBJ2-4
cdr3_nt: TGTGCCAGCAGTTTCGGTCTTGGAAACATTCAGTACTTC
cdr3_aa: CASSFGLGNIQYF

d_call: TRBD2
clone_size: .
v_call: TRBV27
j_call: TRBJ2-3
cdr3_nt: TGTGCCAGCGGATCGGGACTAGCGGGAGGGCTGGAGGATACGCAGTATTTT
cdr3_aa: CASGSGLAGGLEDTQYF

d_call: .
clone_size: .
v_call: TRBV27
j_call: TRBJ1-5
cdr3_nt: TGTGCCAGCAGTTTATTGGGGGGAGTGAATCAGCCCCAGCATTTT
cdr3_aa: CASSLLGGVNQPQHF

d_call: .
clone_size: .
v_call: TRBV19
j_call: TRBJ1-1
cdr3_nt: TGTGCCAGTAGTATTTTGTTGATCGGGGCTGAAGCTTTCTTT
cdr3_aa: CASSILLIGAEAFF

d_call: .
clone_size: .
v_call: TRBV12-5
j_call: TRBJ2-3
cdr3_nt: TGTGCTAGTCTGAAAGGAGATGATATAACGCAGTATTTT
cdr3_aa: CASLKGDDITQYF

d_call: .
clone_size: .
v_call: TRBV5-1
j_call: TRBJ1-2
cdr3_nt: TGCGCCAGCAGCCTGGGACGGACGGATTATGGCTACACCTTC
cdr3_aa: CASSLGRTDYGYTF

d_call: .
clone_size: .
v_call: TRBV11-2
j_call: TRBJ2-7
cdr3_nt: TGTGCCAGCAGCTTAGTGGGGACCGAGCAGTACTTC
cdr3_aa: CASSLVGTEQYF

d_call: TRBD2
clone_size: .
v_call: TRBV9
j_call: TRBJ2-5
cdr3_nt: TGTGCCAGCAGCGTTAGCGGGGGCTATCAAGAGACCCAGTACTTC
cdr3_aa: CASSVSGGYQETQYF

d_call: TRBD1
clone_size: .
v_call: TRBV5-1
j_call: TRBJ2-7
cdr3_nt: TGCGCCAGCAGCCCCGGGACAGGGAGGCGATACGAGCAGTACTTC
cdr3_aa: CASSPGTGRRYEQYF

d_call: .
clone_size: medium-sized
v_call: TRBV9
j_call: TRBJ2-6
cdr3_nt: TGTGCCAGCCGGGGACGGGTCTCTGGGGCCAACGTCCTGACTTTC
cdr3_aa: CASRGRVSGANVLTF

d_call: TRBD1
clone_size: .
v_call: TRBV30
j_call: TRBJ1-2
cdr3_nt: TGTGCCTGGAGTGACGACAGGGTGTGGAATGGCTACACCTTC
cdr3_aa: CAWSDDRVWNGYTF